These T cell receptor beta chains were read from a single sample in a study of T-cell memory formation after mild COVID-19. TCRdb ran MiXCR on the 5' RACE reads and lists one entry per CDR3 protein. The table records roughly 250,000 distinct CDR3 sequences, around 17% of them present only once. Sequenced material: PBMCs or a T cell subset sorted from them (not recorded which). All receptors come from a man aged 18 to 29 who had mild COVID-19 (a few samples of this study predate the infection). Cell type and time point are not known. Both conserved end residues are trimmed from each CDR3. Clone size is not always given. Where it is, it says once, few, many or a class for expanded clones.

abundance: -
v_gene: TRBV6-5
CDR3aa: ASSYSGGNTQY

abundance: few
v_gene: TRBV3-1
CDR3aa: ASSQDAPGILAF

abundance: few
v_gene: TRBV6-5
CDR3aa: ATGQGAEQY

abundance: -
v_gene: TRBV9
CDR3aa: ASSVGDRLNTEAF

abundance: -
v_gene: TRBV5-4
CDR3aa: ASSSTGGRGTGELF

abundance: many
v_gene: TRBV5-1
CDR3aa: ASSRDRGQNYGYT

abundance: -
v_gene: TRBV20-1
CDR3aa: SARGEVNTPNSPLH

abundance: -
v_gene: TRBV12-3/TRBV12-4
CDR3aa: ASRKVVPDTQY

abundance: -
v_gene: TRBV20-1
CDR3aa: SATAPGQGGDEQY

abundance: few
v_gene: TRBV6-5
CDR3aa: ASSYGTGGGFVETQY

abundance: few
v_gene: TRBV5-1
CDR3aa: ASSPTSGRDQPQH

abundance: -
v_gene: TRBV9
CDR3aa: ASSLRGSETRY

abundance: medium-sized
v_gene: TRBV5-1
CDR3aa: ASSLQETQY

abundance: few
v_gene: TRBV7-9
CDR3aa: ASNRGQTEDTQY

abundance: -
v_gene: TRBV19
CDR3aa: ASGGTGERDNTGELF

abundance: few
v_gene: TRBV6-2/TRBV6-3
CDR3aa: ASSPPDSYEQY

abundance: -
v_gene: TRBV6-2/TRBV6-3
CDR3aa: ASSYSGGNIQY

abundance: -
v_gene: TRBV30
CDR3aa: AWSLRGADTDTQY

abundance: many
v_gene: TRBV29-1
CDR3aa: SVETRTYEQY

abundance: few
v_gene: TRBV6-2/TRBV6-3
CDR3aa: ATSDRVSEQF

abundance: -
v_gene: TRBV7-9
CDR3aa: ASSNRVNTEAF

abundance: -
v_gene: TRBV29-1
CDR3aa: SVAIGGTEAF

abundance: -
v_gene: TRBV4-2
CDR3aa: ASSQDRIAGELF

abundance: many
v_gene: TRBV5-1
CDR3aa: ASSPGGTSSDTQY

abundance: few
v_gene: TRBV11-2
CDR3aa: ASSPDRGQDQH

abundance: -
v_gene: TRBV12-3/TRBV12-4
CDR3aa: ASSLDRAATNEKLF

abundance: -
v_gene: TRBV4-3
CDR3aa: ASSQEVQGREAF

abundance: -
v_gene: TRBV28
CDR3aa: ASSPGGGGQPQH

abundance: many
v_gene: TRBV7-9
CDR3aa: ASSLSLAGSYNEQF

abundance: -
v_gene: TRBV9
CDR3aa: ASSAQLAGRYNEQF

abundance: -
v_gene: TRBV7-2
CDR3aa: ASSQRTARNSPLH

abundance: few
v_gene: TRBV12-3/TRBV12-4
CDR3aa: ASRARGADTQY

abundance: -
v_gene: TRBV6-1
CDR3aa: ASSESGWHYT

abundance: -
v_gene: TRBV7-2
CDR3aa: ASRSAGTGSYNEQF

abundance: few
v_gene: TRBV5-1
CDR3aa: ASSPTDSGNTIY

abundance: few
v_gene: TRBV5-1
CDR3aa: ASSSLAVDTDTQY

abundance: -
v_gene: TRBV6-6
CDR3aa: ASSYSKYRGETEAF

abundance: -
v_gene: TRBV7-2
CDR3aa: ASSSYRSGNTIY

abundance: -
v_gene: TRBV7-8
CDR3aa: ASSFAGEWSQH

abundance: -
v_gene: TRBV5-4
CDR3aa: ASSLGGGILSYEQY

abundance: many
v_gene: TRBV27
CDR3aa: ASTPGGIDTEAF

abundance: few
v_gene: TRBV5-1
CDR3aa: ASKSRQAHTDTQY

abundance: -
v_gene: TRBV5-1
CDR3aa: ASGPRDSSSYNEQF

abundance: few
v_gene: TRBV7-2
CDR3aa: ASSLSGEFYQPQH

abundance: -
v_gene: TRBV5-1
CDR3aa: ASLSDSGANVLT

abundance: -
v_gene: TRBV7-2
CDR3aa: ASTGTGGAGTEAF

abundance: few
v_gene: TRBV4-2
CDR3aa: ASSQDAGRPNEKLF